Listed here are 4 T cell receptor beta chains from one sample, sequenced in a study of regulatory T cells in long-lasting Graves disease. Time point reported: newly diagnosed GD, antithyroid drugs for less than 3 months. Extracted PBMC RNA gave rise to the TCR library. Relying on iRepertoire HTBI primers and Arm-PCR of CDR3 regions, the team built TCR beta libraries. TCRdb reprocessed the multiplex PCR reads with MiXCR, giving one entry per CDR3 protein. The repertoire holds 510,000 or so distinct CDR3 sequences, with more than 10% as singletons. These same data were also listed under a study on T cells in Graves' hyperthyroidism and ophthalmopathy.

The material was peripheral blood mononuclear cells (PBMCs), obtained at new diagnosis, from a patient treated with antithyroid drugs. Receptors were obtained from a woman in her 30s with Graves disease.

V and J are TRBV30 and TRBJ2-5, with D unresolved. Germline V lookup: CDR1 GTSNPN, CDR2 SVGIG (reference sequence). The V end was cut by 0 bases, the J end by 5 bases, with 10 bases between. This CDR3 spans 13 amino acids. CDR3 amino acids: CAWSVSSSETQYF. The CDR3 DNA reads TGTGCCTGGAGTGTTAGTAGCTCTGAGACCCAGTACTTC.

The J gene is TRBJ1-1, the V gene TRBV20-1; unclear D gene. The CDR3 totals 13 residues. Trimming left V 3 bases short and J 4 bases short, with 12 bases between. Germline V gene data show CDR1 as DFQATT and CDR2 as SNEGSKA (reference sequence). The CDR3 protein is CSARPQRGTEAFF. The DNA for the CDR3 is TGCAGTGCTAGGCCCCAAAGAGGCACTGAAGCTTTCTTT.

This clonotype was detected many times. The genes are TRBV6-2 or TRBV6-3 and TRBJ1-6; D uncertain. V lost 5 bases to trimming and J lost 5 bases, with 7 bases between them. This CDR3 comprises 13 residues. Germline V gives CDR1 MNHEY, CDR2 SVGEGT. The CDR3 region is CASSVSNNSPLHF. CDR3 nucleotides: TGTGCCAGCAGTGTCAGCAATAATTCACCCCTCCACTTT.

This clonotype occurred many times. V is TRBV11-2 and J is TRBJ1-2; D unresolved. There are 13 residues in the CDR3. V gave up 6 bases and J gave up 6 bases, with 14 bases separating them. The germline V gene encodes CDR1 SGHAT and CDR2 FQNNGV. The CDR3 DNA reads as TGTGCCAGCAGTTTTTCGGGGAAGGATGGCTACACCTTC. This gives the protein CASSFSGKDGYTF.